Here is one T cell receptor (beta chain) with its context. What it binds is unknown. This entry comes from a study of a mutant IDH1 vaccine in newly diagnosed glioma. Across the study: Across weeks 1, 3, 5, 7, 11, 15, 19 and 23, patients received a vaccination each time, eight in all. Treated patients, averaging roughly 40 years, were around 60% male and roughly 38% female.

Noted time point: week 23, last vaccination. The content of each vaccine dose was 300 ug of mutant IDH1 20-mer peptide, and topical imiquimod accompanied it. Patients carried new grade 3 or 4 IDH1-mutant astrocytomas lacking nuclear ATRX. The CDR3 runs 16 residues. Germline loops: CDR1 MGHRA, CDR2 YSYEKL. Trimming cost V 0 bases and J 3 bases, with 11 bases left between them. Using immunoSEQ multiplex PCR, the repertoire was profiled, and TCRdb retains in-frame clones only, with some absent. Here the sample spans fewer than 35,000 clones, more than 75% being singletons. The material was PBMCs, obtained from a glioma patient whose treatment included an IDH1 peptide vaccine. This receptor was identified in a man aged 35-49 years with glioma. The rearrangement uses TRBV4-1 and TRBJ2-2, with a tentative D call TRBD2 (5 bases). This CDR3 is CASSQEGGWHTGELFF. In nucleotides, the CDR3 is TGCGCCAGCAGCCAAGAAGGAGGTTGGCACACCGGGGAGCTGTTTTTT.